Following are 15 T cell receptor beta chains from one sample sequenced in a study of blood T cells in healthy people across ages. It was with a sample-barcoded 5' primer and a J-beta primer mix that a second PCR of roughly 7 to 12 cycles was run. TCRdb fed the 5' RACE reads into MiXCR, producing one record per CDR3 protein. The profile shows 600,000 to 800,000 distinct CDR3 sequences, more than 20% of them singletons. The material sequenced was blood. The receptor source for this set is a man aged 70-80 years in good health.

This clonotype was detected only a few times. The chain links TRBV7-9 to TRBJ2-1; either TRBD1 or TRBD2 may fit D (5 bases each). Germline lookup yields CDR1 SEHNR and CDR2 FQNEAQ (reference sequence). The CDR3 is 14 amino acids. V lost 5 bases, J lost 6 bases, and 14 bases lay in between. The CDR3 reads CASSLSGTFNEQFF. As DNA, the CDR3 is TGTGCCAGCAGCCTAAGTGGGACGTTCAATGAGCAGTTCTTC.

This clonotype was observed at least ten times. V is TRBV29-1 and J is TRBJ2-3, with unresolved D. There are 11 residues in the CDR3. Trimming left V 3 bases short and J 2 bases short, with 3 bases between. Per the germline V gene, CDR1 is SQVTM and CDR2 is ANQGSEA. As DNA, the CDR3 is TGCAGCGTTGAGGTCACAGATACGCAGTATTTT. The encoded protein is CSVEVTDTQYF.

The chain uses TRBV29-1 and TRBJ2-5; TRBD1 aligns across 9 bases. The CDR3 extends over 13 amino acids. CDR1 SQVTM and CDR2 ANQGSEA come from the germline V gene. The trim removed 8 bases at V and 7 bases at J, leaving 11 bases unmatched. The chain's CDR3 is CSHRDRVTWTQYF. CDR3 DNA sequence: TGCAGCCACCGGGACAGGGTAACTTGGACCCAGTACTTC.

The chain links TRBV19 to TRBJ1-1, with TRBD1 matching 10 bases. The V and J ends lost 2 bases and 4 bases, in that order; junction bases with no gene match: 7. The CDR3 spans 16 residues. The germline gives CDR1 LNHDA, CDR2 SQIVND (reference sequence). CDR3 DNA: TGTGCCAGTAGTATAAAACCGGGACAGGGGAGCACTGAAGCTTTCTTT. Encoded protein: CASSIKPGQGSTEAFF.

In its sample, this clonotype was seen a few times. The V and J genes are TRBV7-8 and TRBJ2-5, with a possible D match to TRBD1 (6 bases). The DNA end is more similar to TRBJ2-7, so the J call may be wrong. The CDR3 length is 14 residues. CDR1 is SGHVS, CDR2 FQNEAQ, per germline. The CDR3 DNA reads TGTGCCAGCAGCTTGGTGGGGGCCCCTTACGAGCAGTACTTC. This encodes CASSLVGAPYEQYF.

This clonotype was seen a handful of times. The chain is built from TRBV7-2 and TRBJ2-5, with 13 positions matching TRBD2. The end of the DNA aligns better with TRBJ2-1, so the J call may be wrong. CDR1 is SGHTA and CDR2 is FQGNSA in the germline V gene. The CDR3 is 17 residues long. The CDR3 DNA reads TGTGCCAGCAGCTTAGCTGGGACTAGCGGGAATATGAATGAGCAGTTCTTC. Translating it yields CASSLAGTSGNMNEQFF.

This CDR3 is CSVAARRDLNEKLFF. The DNA for the CDR3 is TGCAGCGTGGCGGCCCGCCGGGATCTTAATGAAAAACTGTTTTTT. The rearrangement links TRBV29-1 to TRBJ1-4, with D unclear. V was shortened by 6 bases and J by 4 bases, with 18 bases between the two germline ends. The germline CDR1 and CDR2 sequences are SQVTM and ANQGSEA. This CDR3 is 15 amino acids long.

This clonotype appeared many times. The chain recombines TRBV29-1 with TRBJ2-1; 8 bases are a match to TRBD2. There are 15 residues in the CDR3. With 3 bases clipped from V and 1 base from J, the junction kept 5 bases outside the gene matches. Germline lookup yields CDR1 SQVTM and CDR2 ANQGSEA. CDR3 nucleotides: TGCAGCGTTGACGGGAGGGCCCAGTCCTACAATGAGCAGTTCTTC. Its translation is CSVDGRAQSYNEQFF.

The rearrangement joins TRBV21-1 to TRBJ2-5; TRBD2 is the table's D call, not checked against the DNA. TRBV21-1 is designated a pseudogene. This CDR3 region has 16 residues. CDR3 loop: CASSKGRESGKETQYF. The CDR3 DNA is TGTGCCAGCAGCAAGGGGAGGGAGTCAGGGAAAGAGACCCAGTACTTC.

This clonotype occurred many times. The chain carries TRBV3-1 and TRBJ2-5; 8 bases map to TRBD2. The tail of the sequence fits TRBJ2-1 better, so the J call may be wrong. The germline V gene encodes CDR1 LGHDT and CDR2 YNNKEL (reference sequence). The CDR3 extends over 13 amino acids. CDR3 protein: CASSQGLAGEQFF. The CDR3 nucleotides are TGTGCCAGCAGCCAAGGTTTAGCGGGGGAGCAGTTCTTC.

This clonotype was seen only a few times. At one end, the junction sequence differs from germline, possibly due to a read error. The chain employs TRBV24-1 and TRBJ2-7, with D uncertain. The CDR3 consists of 12 residues. Germline-derived CDR1 and CDR2 are KGHDR and SFDVKD. The CDR3: CATRDFSYEQYF. CDR3 coding DNA: TGTGCCACCAGAGATTTCTCCTACGAGCAGTACTTC.

The chain recombines TRBV25-1 with TRBJ1-4, with D possibly being TRBD1 (5 bases). The CDR3 is made up of 15 amino acids. V dropped 2 bases and J dropped 8 bases, with 15 bases sitting between them. Germline CDR1 MGHDK, CDR2 SYGVNS. Here the CDR3 DNA reads TGTGCCAGCAGTGAACTCCTCGGGGCAGGGGAAAAACTGTTTTTT. This sequence encodes CASSELLGAGEKLFF. Complete variable domain (other parts from reference TRBV25-1 and TRBJ1-4): EADIYQTPRYLVIGTGKKITLECSQTMGHDKMYWYQQDPGMELHLIHYSYGVNSTEKGDLSSESTVSRIRTEHFPLTLESARPSHTSQYLCASSELLGAGEKLFFGSGTQLSVL.

The table lists this clonotype with a few counts. The CDR3 DNA reads TGTGCCAGCAGCTTAAATAGAGACTACGAGCAGTACTTC. Protein product: CASSLNRDYEQYF. This chain links TRBV7-2 with TRBJ2-7; D is unclear. The germline CDR1 and CDR2 sequences are SGHTA and FQGNSA. V lost 2 bases, J lost 3 bases, and 8 bases lay in between. This CDR3 is 13 amino acids long.

This clonotype was recorded a few times. The chain joins TRBV3-1 to TRBJ2-5, with TRBD2 identical over 12 bases. The DNA matches TRBJ2-1 better at its end, which makes the J call doubtful. Germline-derived CDR1 and CDR2 are LGHDT and YNNKEL (reference sequence). The CDR3 sequence is 18 residues long. CDR3: CASSQEELAGGAYNEQFF. The CDR3 nucleotides are TGTGCCAGCAGCCAAGAAGAACTAGCGGGAGGAGCCTACAATGAGCAGTTCTTC.

This clonotype was counted a few times. The gene calls are TRBV18 and TRBJ2-5; 7 nucleotides agree with TRBD1. The J call could be wrong; TRBJ2-1 is a better fit for the DNA end. Per germline, CDR1 KGHSH and CDR2 LQKENI. The CDR3 runs 14 residues. CDR3: CASSLDRVVNEQFF. The CDR3 DNA follows: TGTGCCAGCTCACTCGACAGGGTGGTAAATGAGCAGTTCTTC.